The sequence of this T cell receptor beta chain was determined in a study of CD8+ T cells in alopecia areata. Study information: Administration of oral tofacitinib to treated patients was at 5 to 10 mg twice daily. Scoring treated patients' severity relied on the percentage of scalp area affected. Regarding the study as a whole: Scalp and blood retained many expanded lesional clones during tofacitinib. Clonality in lesional scalp, especially alopecia totalis/universalis, exceeded that of normal scalp.

Of note for this clone: Its target is not known. Relative to the germline gene, one junction end is altered; a read error may explain this.

Germline V lookup: CDR1 MDHEN, CDR2 SYDVKM. The CDR3 runs to 12 residues. As for treatment: oral pan-JAK inhibitor, 5-10 mg twice daily. RNA, once extracted, was reverse transcribed into cDNA for use as the sequencing template. Sequencing used immunoSEQ multiplex PCR; TCRdb keeps in-frame clones, though not all of them. Among about 190,000 clones, more than 55% were seen once, and the ten largest hold 1.3%. This chain uses TRBV28 with TRBJ1-2; tentatively, D is TRBD1 (6 bases). This clonotype was sampled from a human donor with alopecia areata. The sample was CD4+ T cells sorted from blood, taken around week 50, from a patient treated with tofacitinib. This chain's CDR3 is CASSLLTGTTSF. As DNA, the CDR3 is TGTGCCAGCAGTTTATTAACCGGGACAACCTCGTTC.